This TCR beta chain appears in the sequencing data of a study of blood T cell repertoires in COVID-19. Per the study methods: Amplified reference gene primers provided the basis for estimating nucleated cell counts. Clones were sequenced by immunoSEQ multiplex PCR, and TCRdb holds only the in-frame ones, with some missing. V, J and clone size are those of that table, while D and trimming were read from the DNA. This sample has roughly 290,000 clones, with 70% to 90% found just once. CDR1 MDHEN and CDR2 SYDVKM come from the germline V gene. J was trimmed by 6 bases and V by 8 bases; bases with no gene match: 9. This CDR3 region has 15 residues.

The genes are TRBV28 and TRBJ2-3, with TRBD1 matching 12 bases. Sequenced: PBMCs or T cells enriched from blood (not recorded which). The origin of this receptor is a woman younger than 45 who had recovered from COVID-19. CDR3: CASQTPGQGADTQYF. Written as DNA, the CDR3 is TGTGCCAGCCAAACACCGGGACAGGGGGCGGATACGCAGTATTTT.